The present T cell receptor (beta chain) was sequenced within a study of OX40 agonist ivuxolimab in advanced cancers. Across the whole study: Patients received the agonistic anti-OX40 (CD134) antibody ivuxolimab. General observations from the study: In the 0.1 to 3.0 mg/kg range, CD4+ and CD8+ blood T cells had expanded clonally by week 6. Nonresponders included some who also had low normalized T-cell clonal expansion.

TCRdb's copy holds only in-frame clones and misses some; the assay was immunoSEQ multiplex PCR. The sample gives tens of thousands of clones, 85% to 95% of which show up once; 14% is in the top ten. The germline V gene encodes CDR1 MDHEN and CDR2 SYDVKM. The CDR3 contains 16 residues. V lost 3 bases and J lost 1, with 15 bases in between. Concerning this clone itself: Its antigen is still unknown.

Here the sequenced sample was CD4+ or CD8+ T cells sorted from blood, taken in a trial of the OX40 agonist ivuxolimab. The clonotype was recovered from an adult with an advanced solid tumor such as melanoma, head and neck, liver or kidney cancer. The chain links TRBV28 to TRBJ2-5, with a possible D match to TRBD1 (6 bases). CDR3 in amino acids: CASSFSWGPTQETQYF. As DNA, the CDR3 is TGTGCCAGCAGTTTCTCGTGGGGGCCCACCCAAGAGACCCAGTACTTC.